Each of the 16 T cell receptor beta chains below was sequenced from the same sample in a study of Graves' ophthalmopathy and Graves' hyperthyroidism. Amplified TCR beta CDR3 regions were obtained using RNA transcripts as template. Amplification began with first-round RT-PCR using HTBI primers, then second-round multiplex PCR was performed. TCRdb redid the calling of the multiplex PCR reads with MiXCR, one entry per CDR3 protein. The data hold around 1.1 million distinct CDR3 sequences, with around a third observed a single time. Sequenced material: peripheral blood or thyroid tissue (not recorded which). Receptors were obtained from an adult man with Graves' hyperthyroidism.

The rearrangement uses TRBV7-2 and TRBJ1-2; D gene ambiguous. Looked up from germline, CDR1 is SGHTA and CDR2 is FQGNSA. Trimming pared 5 bases from V and 6 bases from J, leaving 16 bases between. The CDR3 is 14 residues long. The CDR3, as DNA: TGTGCCAGCAGCCTATCAGAGGGCGGCAATGGCTACACCTTC. Residues: CASSLSEGGNGYTF.

This clonotype was counted at least ten times. The rearrangement joins TRBV12-3 or TRBV12-4 to TRBJ2-7; 8 nucleotides align to TRBD1. The CDR3 consists of 16 residues. Trimming at V came to 6 bases and at J to 0 bases, leaving 10 bases not matched to a gene. The CDR3 nucleotides read TGTGCCAGCAGCCTCAGGAGGACAGGGACCTCCTACGAGCAGTACTTC. As protein: CASSLRRTGTSYEQYF.

This clonotype came up many times. This sequence joins TRBV7-9 and TRBJ1-2; D is undetermined. Germline CDR1 SEHNR, CDR2 FQNEAQ (reference sequence). The CDR3 covers 10 residues. The V and J ends lost 4 bases and 10 bases respectively, with 7 bases between them. CDR3 loop: CASSSIHYTF. CDR3 bases: TGTGCCAGCAGCTCCATCCACTACACCTTC.

The DNA for the CDR3 is TGCAGTGCCGGGGACATTCTTACCTACGAGCAGTACTTC. As protein: CSAGDILTYEQYF. This rearrangement joins TRBV20-1 to TRBJ2-7, with D perhaps TRBD1 (6 bases). Trimming took off 6 bases at V and 2 bases at J, with 14 bases between the two ends. CDR3 size: 13 residues. CDR1 is DFQATT, CDR2 SNEGSKA, per germline (reference sequence).

This clonotype was counted a few times. The chain uses TRBV10-2 and TRBJ1-2; D possibly corresponds to TRBD1 (5 bases). CDR1 WSHSY and CDR2 SAAADI come from the germline V gene. Trimming removed 7 bases at V and 2 bases at J, with 20 bases between. The CDR3 loop spans 16 amino acids. The CDR3 sequence: CASTPGRLTENYGYTF. Here the CDR3 DNA reads TGCGCCAGCACACCTGGCAGGCTGACAGAGAACTATGGCTACACCTTC.

This clonotype was recorded at least ten times. The rearrangement uses TRBV25-1 and TRBJ2-2; unclear D gene. The CDR3 loop spans 13 amino acids. V was shortened by 5 bases and J by 6 bases, with 10 bases between the two germline ends. Germline V lookup: CDR1 MGHDK, CDR2 SYGVNS. CDR3 protein: CASSPIGPGELFF. The CDR3 bases are TGTGCCAGCAGTCCGATTGGCCCCGGGGAGCTGTTTTTT.

J is TRBJ2-7 and V is TRBV29-1, with 8 bases aligning to TRBD2. The CDR3 length is 11 residues. Germline CDR1 reads SQVTM; CDR2 reads ANQGSEA. J was trimmed by 2 bases and V by 7 bases; bases with no gene match: 1. The DNA for the CDR3 is TGCAGCGGAGCGGGAGCCTACGAGCAGTACTTC. Residues: CSGAGAYEQYF.

The chain has TRBV7-2 and TRBJ2-7; D unclear. Per germline, CDR1 SGHTA and CDR2 FQGNSA. The CDR3 contains 13 residues. With 4 bases removed from V and 2 bases from J, the gap between germline ends came to 9 bases. The CDR3 protein is CASSWGPTYEQYF. CDR3 coding DNA: TGTGCCAGCAGCTGGGGTCCGACCTACGAGCAGTACTTC.

This clonotype was counted once. A much larger clone lies one base from this, so it may be a read error. As the CDR3 is not closed by the conserved phenylalanine or tryptophan, this likely results from a read error. The rearrangement joins TRBV9 to TRBJ2-7; TRBD2 agrees at 13 bases. The V and J ends lost 5 bases and 7 bases, in that order; junction bases with no gene match: 12. Germline CDR1 SGDLS, CDR2 YYNGEE. The CDR3 contains 16 residues. Here the CDR3 DNA reads TGTGCCAGCAGTCCCGTCGGACTAGCGGGAGTGGGTGAGCAGTACCTC. It is translated as CASSPVGLAGVGEQYL.

This clonotype has just a few counts. This could be a read error, since a much larger clone is one nucleotide away. The chain joins TRBV2 to TRBJ1-6, with 8 positions matching TRBD1. This CDR3 is built from 14 residues. Germline V gives CDR1 SNHLY, CDR2 FYNNEI. DNA for the CDR3: TGTGCCAGCAGTGAGACAGGGGCATGGGGACCCTTCCACTTT. Translated: CASSETGAWGPFHF.

This clonotype came up once. The genes are TRBV7-2 and TRBJ2-7; perhaps D is TRBD1 or TRBD2 (5 bases each). The CDR3 runs to 12 residues. Germline V CDR1 and CDR2: SGHTA, FQGNSA. Trimming pared 11 bases from V and 3 bases from J, leaving 14 bases between. For the CDR3, the DNA is TGTGCCTGCGGGCAGACAGTCTACGAGCAGTACTTC. Encoded protein: CACGQTVYEQYF.

The V gene is TRBV24-1, the J gene TRBJ2-2; the match to TRBD2 covers 7 bases. Germline V gene data show CDR1 as KGHDR and CDR2 as SFDVKD. Germline trimming cut 10 bases from V and 4 bases from J; bases unmatched to any gene: 11. This CDR3 region has 15 residues. CDR3 bases: TGTGCCACGAGCATGCGGGGGTTTAGCACCGGGGAGCTGTTTTTT. Its translation: CATSMRGFSTGELFF.

Ten or more counts support this clonotype. The chain combines TRBV19 with TRBJ1-1; 10 nucleotides align to TRBD1. Germline V gene lookup returns CDR1 LNHDA and CDR2 SQIVND (reference sequence). V shed 7 bases, J shed 3 bases, and the junction held 8 bases outside the gene matches. The CDR3 is 15 residues long. The CDR3 DNA follows: TGTGCCAGTATTCCCCTCGGGACAGGGGACACTGAAGCTTTCTTT. Translating it yields CASIPLGTGDTEAFF.

V usage is TRBV9 and J usage is TRBJ2-7; 9 bases agree with TRBD2. This CDR3 is 15 amino acids long. Trimming removed 4 bases from V and 0 bases from J; junction bases left unmatched: 5. Germline CDR1 SGDLS, CDR2 YYNGEE. CDR3 sequence: CASSFRSGSSYEQYF. CDR3 in DNA: TGTGCCAGCAGCTTCCGTAGCGGGAGCTCCTACGAGCAGTACTTC.

The V call is TRBV6-5, the J call TRBJ2-7; tentatively, D is TRBD1 or TRBD2 (5 bases each). Germline CDR1 MNHEY, CDR2 SVGAGI. This CDR3 is 13 amino acids long. V lost 8 bases to trimming and J lost 3 bases, with 14 bases between them. The CDR3 nucleotides read TGTGCCAGCGGCCTCGGGGCCAGCTACGAGCAGTACTTC. Translated, it gives CASGLGASYEQYF.

This clonotype was observed many times. The J gene is TRBJ1-5, the V gene TRBV9; no definite D call. Germline lookup yields CDR1 SGDLS and CDR2 YYNGEE. The CDR3 is 14 amino acids. V was clipped by 3 bases and J by 3 bases, with 10 bases between them. The DNA of the CDR3 is TGTGCCAGCAGCGGAGGGTCGTTCAATCAGCCCCAGCATTTT. Translated: CASSGGSFNQPQHF.